A single sample is the source of the 3 T cell receptor beta chains below, sequenced in a study of CD8 T cells in Susac syndrome. The RNA, roughly 0.5 to 1 ug, was put through reverse transcription using random hexamers. TCRdb re-called the immunoSEQ multiplex PCR reads through MiXCR, storing one row per CDR3 protein. The table has 210,000 or so distinct CDR3 sequences, less than 95% seen once. Sequenced material: CD4+ T cells from PBMCs. The receptors come from a human donor with Susac syndrome.

The chain recombines TRBV7-6 with TRBJ2-5; D is unresolved. V lost 5 bases, J lost 4 bases, and 11 bases lay in between. Germline lookup yields CDR1 SGHVS and CDR2 FNYEAQ. The length of the CDR3 is 13 residues. CDR3 DNA: TGTGCCAGCAGCGGCCGAGGAAGAGAGACCCAGTACTTC. Translated: CASSGRGRETQYF. The full variable domain, with the rest looked up from reference TRBV7-6 and TRBJ2-5, is GAGVSQSPRYKVTKRGQDVALRCDPISGHVSLYWYRQALGQGPEFLTYFNYEAQQDKSGLPNDRFSAERPEGSISTLTIQRTEQRDSAMYRCASSGRGRETQYFGPGTRLLVL.

The genes are TRBV6-5 and TRBJ2-2; TRBD1 is a possible D gene (6 bases). The ends were cut back, 4 bases at V and 6 bases at J, with 18 bases in the middle. Germline CDR1 is MNHEY and CDR2 is SVGAGI. The length of the CDR3 is 16 residues. The CDR3 DNA reads TGTGCCAGCAGTTCGCTACCGGGACAACAGGCCGGGGAGCTGTTTTTT. Translating it yields CASSSLPGQQAGELFF.

The rearrangement uses TRBV20-1 and TRBJ1-2, with D unclear. CDR1 and CDR2 from the germline V gene are DFQATT and SNEGSKA (reference sequence). Deletions cut 3 bases from V and 6 bases from J, with 8 bases between. This CDR3 comprises 11 residues. As DNA, the CDR3 is TGCAGTGCTAGTGGAGGGAATGGCTACACCTTC. It codes for CSASGGNGYTF.